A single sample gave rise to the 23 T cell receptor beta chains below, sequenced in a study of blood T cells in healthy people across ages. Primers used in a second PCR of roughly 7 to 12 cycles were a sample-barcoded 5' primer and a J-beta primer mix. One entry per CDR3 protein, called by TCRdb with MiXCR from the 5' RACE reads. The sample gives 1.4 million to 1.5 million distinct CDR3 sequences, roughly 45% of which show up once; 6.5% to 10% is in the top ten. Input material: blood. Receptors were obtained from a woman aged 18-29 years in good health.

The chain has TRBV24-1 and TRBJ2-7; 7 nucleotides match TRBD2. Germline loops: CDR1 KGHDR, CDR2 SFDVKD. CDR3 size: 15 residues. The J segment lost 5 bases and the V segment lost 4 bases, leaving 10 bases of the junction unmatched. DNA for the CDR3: TGTGCCACCAGTGACCGCCCTAGCGGAGGTGACGAGCAGTACTTC. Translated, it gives CATSDRPSGGDEQYF.

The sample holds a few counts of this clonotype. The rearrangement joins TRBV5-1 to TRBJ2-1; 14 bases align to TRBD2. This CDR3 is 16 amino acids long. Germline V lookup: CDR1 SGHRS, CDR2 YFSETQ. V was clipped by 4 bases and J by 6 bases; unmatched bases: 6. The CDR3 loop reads CASSAAGTSGSNEQFF. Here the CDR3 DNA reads TGCGCCAGCAGCGCAGCCGGGACTAGCGGGAGCAATGAGCAGTTCTTC.

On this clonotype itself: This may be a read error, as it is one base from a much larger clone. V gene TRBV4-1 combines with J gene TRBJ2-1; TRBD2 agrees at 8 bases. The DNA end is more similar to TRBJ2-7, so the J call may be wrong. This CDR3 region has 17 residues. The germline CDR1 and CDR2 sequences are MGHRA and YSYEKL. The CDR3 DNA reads TGCGCCAGCAGTCCGGGGGTAGCGGGAAATTCCTACAATGAGCAGTACTTC. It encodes CASSPGVAGNSYNEQYF.

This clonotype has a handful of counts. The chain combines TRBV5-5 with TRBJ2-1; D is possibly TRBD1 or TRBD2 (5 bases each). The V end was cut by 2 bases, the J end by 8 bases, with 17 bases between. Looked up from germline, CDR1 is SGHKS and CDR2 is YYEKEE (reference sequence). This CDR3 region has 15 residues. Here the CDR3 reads CASSFSSLRGDEQFF. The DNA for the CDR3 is TGTGCCAGCAGCTTTAGTTCTCTCCGAGGGGATGAGCAGTTCTTC.

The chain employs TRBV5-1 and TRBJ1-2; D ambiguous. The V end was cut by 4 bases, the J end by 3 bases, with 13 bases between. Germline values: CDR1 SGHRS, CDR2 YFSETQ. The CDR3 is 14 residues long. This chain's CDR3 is CASSRDHTDYGYTF. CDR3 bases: TGCGCCAGCAGCCGCGATCACACGGACTATGGCTACACCTTC.

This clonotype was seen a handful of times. As DNA, the CDR3 is TGTGCCAGCAGCCAAGATCTCCGCTACGAGCAGTACTTC. This gives the protein CASSQDLRYEQYF. The chain has TRBV3-1 and TRBJ2-7, with D uncertain. Germline V gene sequence: CDR1 LGHDT, CDR2 YNNKEL (reference sequence). The CDR3 covers 13 residues. V dropped 0 bases and J dropped 3 bases, with 6 bases sitting between them.

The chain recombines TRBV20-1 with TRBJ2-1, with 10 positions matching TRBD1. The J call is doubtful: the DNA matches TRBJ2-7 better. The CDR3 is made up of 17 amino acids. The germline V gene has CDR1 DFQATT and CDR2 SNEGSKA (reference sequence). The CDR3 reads CSAAGGDRGLGYNEQYF. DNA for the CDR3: TGCAGTGCTGCCGGGGGCGACAGGGGGCTGGGATACAATGAGCAGTACTTC.

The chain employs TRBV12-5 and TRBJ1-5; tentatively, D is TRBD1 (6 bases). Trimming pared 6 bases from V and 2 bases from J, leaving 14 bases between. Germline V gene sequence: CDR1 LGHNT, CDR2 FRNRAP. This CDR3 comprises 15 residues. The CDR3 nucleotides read TGTGCTAGTGGCGAGGGGGGTTTGGGCAATCAGCCCCAGCATTTT. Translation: CASGEGGLGNQPQHF.

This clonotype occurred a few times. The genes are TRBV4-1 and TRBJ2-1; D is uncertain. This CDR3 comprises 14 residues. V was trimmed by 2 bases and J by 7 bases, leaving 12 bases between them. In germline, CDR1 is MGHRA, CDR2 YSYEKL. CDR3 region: CASSQPLDENEQFF. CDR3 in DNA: TGCGCCAGCAGCCAACCGCTAGATGAAAATGAGCAGTTCTTC.

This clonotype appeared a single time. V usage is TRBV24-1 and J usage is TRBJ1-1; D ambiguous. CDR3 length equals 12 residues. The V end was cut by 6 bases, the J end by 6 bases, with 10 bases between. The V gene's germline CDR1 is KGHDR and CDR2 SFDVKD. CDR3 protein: CATSPKLAEAFF. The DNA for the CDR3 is TGTGCCACCAGTCCGAAGTTGGCTGAAGCTTTCTTT.

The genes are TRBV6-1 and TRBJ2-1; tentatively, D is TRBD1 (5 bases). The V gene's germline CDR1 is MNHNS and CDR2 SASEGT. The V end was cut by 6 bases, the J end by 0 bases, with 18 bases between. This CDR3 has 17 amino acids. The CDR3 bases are TGTGCCAGCAGCGAGTATGGCAGGGTCAGCTCCTACAATGAGCAGTTCTTC. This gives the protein CASSEYGRVSSYNEQFF.

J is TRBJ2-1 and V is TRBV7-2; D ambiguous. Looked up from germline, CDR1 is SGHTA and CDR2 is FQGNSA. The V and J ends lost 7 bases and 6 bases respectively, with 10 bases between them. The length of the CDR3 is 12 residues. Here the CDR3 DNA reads TGTGCCAGCACCGACCTACTCAATGAGCAGTTCTTC. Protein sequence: CASTDLLNEQFF. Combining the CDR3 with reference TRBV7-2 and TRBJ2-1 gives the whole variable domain GAGVSQSPSNKVTEKGKDVELRCDPISGHTALYWYRQSLGQGLEFLIYFQGNSAPDKSGLPSDRFSAERTGGSVSTLTIQRTQQEDSAVYLCASTDLLNEQFFGPGTRLTVL.

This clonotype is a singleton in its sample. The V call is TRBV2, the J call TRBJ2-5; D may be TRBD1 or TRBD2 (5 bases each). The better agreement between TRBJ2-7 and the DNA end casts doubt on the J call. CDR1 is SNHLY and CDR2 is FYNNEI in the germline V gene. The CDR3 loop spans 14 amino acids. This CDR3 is CASARGAGTYEQYF. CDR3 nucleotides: TGTGCCAGTGCGCGAGGGGCAGGGACCTACGAGCAGTACTTC.

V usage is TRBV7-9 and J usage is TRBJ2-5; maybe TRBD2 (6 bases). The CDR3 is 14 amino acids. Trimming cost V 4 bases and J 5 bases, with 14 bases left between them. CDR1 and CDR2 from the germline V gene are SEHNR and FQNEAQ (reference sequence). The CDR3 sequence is CASSSSPGRETQYF. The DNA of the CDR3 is TGTGCCAGCAGCTCCTCCCCAGGGAGGGAGACCCAGTACTTC.

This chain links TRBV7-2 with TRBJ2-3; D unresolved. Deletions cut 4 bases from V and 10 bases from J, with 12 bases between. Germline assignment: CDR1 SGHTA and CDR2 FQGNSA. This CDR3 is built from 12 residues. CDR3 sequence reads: CASSYIADAQYF. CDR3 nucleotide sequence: TGTGCCAGCAGCTACATCGCAGACGCGCAGTATTTT. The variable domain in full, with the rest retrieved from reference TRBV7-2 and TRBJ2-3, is GAGVSQSPSNKVTEKGKDVELRCDPISGHTALYWYRQSLGQGLEFLIYFQGNSAPDKSGLPSDRFSAERTGGSVSTLTIQRTQQEDSAVYLCASSYIADAQYFGPGTRLTVL.

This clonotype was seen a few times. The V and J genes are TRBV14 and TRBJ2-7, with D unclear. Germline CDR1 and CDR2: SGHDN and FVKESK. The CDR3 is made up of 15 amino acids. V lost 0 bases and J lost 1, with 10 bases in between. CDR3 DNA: TGTGCCAGCAGCCAAGATGTCGGCTTATCCTACGAGCAGTACTTC. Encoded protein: CASSQDVGLSYEQYF.

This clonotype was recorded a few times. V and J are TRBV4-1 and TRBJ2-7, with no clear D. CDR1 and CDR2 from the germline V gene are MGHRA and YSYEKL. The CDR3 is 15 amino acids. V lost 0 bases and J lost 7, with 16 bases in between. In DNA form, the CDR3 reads TGCGCCAGCAGCCAAGAAGGGTGGGCCTACAATGAGCAGTACTTC. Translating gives CASSQEGWAYNEQYF.

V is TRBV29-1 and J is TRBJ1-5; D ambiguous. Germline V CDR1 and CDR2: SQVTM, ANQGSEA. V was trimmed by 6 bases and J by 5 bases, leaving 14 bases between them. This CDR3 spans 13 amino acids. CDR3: CSVRHSADQPQHF. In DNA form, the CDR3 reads TGCAGCGTAAGACACTCGGCAGATCAGCCCCAGCATTTT.

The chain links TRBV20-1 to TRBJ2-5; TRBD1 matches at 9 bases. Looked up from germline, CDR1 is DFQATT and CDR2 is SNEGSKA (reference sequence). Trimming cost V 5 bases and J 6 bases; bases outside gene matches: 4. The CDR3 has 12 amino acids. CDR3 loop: CSAQGQGQTQYF. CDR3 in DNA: TGCAGTGCTCAGGGACAGGGACAGACCCAGTACTTC.

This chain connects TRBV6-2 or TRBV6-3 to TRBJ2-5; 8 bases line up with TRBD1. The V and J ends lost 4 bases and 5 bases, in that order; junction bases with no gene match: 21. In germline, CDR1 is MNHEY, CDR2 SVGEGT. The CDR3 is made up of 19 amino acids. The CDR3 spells CASSSPRTLQGARSETQYF. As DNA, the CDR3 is TGTGCCAGCAGTTCCCCAAGAACTCTTCAGGGGGCTAGGTCGGAGACCCAGTACTTC.

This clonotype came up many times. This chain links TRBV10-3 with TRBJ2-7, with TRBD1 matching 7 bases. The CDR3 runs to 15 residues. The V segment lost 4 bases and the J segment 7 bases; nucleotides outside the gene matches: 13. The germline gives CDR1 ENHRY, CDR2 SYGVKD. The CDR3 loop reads CAISATGEMSGEQYF. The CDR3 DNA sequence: TGTGCCATCAGTGCAACAGGGGAAATGTCGGGGGAGCAGTACTTC.

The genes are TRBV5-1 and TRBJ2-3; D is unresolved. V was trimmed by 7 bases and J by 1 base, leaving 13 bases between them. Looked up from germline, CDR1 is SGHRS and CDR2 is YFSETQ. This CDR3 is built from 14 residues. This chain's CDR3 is CASSDPRGTDTQYF. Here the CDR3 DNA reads TGCGCCAGCTCGGACCCTCGGGGCACAGATACGCAGTATTTT.

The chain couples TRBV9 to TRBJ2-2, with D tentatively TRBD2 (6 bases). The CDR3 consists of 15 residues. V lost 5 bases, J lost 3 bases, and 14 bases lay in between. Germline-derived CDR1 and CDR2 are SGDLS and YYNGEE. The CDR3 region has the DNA TGTGCCAGCAGACTCGGGACTGCCTACACCGGGGAGCTGTTTTTT. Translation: CASRLGTAYTGELFF.